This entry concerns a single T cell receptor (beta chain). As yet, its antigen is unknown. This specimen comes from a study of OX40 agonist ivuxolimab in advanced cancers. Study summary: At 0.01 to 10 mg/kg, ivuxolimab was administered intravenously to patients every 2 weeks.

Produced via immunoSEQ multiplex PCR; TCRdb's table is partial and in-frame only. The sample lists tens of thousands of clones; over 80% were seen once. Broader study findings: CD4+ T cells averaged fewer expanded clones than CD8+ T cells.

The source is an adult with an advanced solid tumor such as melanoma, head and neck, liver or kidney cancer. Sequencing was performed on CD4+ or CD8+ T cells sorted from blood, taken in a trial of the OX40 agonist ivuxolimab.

The CDR3 coding sequence is TGTGCCAGTAGTCCCCATTTGACGGGACAGGGAAACACAGATACGCAGTATTTT. It is translated as CASSPHLTGQGNTDTQYF. The rearrangement joins TRBV19 to TRBJ2-3, with 9 nucleotides matching TRBD1. The length of the CDR3 is 18 residues. Losses at the gene ends were 5 bases for V and 2 bases for J; bases not matched to a gene: 14. Germline lookup yields CDR1 LNHDA and CDR2 SQIVND (reference sequence).